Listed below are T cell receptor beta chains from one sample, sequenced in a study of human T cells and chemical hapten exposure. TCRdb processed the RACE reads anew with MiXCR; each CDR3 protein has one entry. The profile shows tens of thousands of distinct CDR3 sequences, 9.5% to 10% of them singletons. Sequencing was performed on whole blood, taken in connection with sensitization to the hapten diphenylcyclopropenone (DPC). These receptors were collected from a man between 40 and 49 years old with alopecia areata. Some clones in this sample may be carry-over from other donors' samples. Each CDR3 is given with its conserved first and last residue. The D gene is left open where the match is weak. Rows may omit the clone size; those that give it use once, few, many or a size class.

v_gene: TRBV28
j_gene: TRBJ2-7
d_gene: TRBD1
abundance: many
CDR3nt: TGTGCCAGCTGGACAGGGGGCCGCAACTCCTACGAGCAGTACTTC
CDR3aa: CASWTGGRNSYEQYF

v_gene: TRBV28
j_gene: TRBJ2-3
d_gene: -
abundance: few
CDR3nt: TGTGCCAGCAACGGGGAATATACGCAGTATTTT
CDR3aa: CASNGEYTQYF

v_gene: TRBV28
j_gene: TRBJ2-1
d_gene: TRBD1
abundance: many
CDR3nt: TGTGCCAGCAGTCCCCTCTCACAGGGGCCCTCTTACAATGAGCAGTTCTTC
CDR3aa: CASSPLSQGPSYNEQFF

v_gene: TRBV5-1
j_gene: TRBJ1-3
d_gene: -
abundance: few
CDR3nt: TGCGCCAGCAGCTTGGACCAAGCTGGAAACACCATATATTTT
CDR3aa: CASSLDQAGNTIYF

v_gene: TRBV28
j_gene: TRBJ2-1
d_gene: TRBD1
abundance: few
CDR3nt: TGTGCCAGCACCACCCCGACAGGGAACAATGAGCAGTTCTTC
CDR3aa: CASTTPTGNNEQFF

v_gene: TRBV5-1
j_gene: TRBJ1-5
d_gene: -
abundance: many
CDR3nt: TGCGCCAGCAGCTCGGGCGGCCCGGCGGATAGCAATCAGCCCCAGCATTTT
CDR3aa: CASSSGGPADSNQPQHF

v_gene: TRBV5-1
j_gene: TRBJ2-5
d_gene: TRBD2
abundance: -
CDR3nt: TGCGCCAGCAGGCAGCGGGACTCCGGTGGGGAGACCCAGTACTTC
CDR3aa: CASRQRDSGGETQYF

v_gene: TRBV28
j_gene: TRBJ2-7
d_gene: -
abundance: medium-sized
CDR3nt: TGTGCCAGCAGAGGCATCAGGGGCTTCTCTTCCTACGAGCAGTACTTC
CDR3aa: CASRGIRGFSSYEQYF

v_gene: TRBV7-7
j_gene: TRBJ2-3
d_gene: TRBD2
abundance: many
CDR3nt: TGTGCCAGCAGCTTGGGCGGGAGTTTCGCAGATACGCAGTATTTT
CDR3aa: CASSLGGSFADTQYF

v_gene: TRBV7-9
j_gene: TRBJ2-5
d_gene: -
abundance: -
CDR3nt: TGTGCCAGCAGCTTGTGGACGGCGTGGGAAGAGACCCAGTACTTC
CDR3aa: CASSLWTAWEETQYF

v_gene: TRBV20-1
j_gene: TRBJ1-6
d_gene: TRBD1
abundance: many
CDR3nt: TGCAGTGCTAGAGGGGACAGGGGAAATTCACCCCTCCACTTT
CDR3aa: CSARGDRGNSPLHF

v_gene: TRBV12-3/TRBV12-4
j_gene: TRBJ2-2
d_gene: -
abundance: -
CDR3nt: TGTGCCAGCAGTTTAGCCGTGGGGGAGCTGTTTTTT
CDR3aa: CASSLAVGELFF

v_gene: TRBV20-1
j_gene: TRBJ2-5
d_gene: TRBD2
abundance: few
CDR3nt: TGCAGTGCTAGACCCTTGTCGGGGAGGGTGGAGACCCAGTACTTC
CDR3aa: CSARPLSGRVETQYF

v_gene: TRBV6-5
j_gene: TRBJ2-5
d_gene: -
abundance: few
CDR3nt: TGTGCCAGCACCCGGGACCGGGGAGAGACCCAGTACTTC
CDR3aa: CASTRDRGETQYF

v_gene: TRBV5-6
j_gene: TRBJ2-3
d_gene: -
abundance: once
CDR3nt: TGTGCCAGCAGCCGGAAAACAGGGACTTCCGCAGATACGCAGTATTTT
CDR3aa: CASSRKTGTSADTQYF

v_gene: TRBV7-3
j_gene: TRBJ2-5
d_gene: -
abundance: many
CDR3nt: TGTGCCAGCAGCTCCGGGGTGGCGGAGACCCAGTACTTC
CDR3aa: CASSSGVAETQYF

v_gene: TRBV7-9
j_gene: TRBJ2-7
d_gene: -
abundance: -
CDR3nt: TGTGCCAGCAGCTTAGGTCAGGGAGTGAACTACGAGCAGTACTTC
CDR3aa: CASSLGQGVNYEQYF

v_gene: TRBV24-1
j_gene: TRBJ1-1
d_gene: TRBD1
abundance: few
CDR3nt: TGTGCCACCAGTGACAACTCCGGGACAGAGAACACTGAAGCTTTCTTT
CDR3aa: CATSDNSGTENTEAFF

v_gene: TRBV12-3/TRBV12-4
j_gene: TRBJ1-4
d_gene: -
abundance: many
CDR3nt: TGTGCCAGCCTCAGGACAACTAATGAAAAACTGTTTTTT
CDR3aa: CASLRTTNEKLFF

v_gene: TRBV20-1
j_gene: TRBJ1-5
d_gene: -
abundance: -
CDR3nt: TGCAGTGCCCACCGGGGCACCTATAGCAATCAGCCCCAGCATTTT
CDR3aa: CSAHRGTYSNQPQHF

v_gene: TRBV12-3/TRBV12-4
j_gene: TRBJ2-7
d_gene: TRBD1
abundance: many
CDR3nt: TGTGCCAGCAGTTTAGGACAGGGGGGAGACGAGCAGTACTTC
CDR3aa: CASSLGQGGDEQYF

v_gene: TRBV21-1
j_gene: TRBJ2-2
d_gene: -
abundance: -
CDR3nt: TGTGCCAGCAGCCAAACAGGGAGGAATAACACCGGGGAGCTGTTTTTT
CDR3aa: CASSQTGRNNTGELFF

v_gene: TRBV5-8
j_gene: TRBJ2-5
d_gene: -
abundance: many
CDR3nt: TGTGCCAGCCATACCGACGCTGAAGAGACCCAGTACTTC
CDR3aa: CASHTDAEETQYF

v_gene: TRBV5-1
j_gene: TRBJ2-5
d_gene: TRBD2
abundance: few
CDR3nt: TGCGCCAGCAGCTTGGGAGAGCGGGGAGGCCAAGAGACCCAGTACTTC
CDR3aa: CASSLGERGGQETQYF

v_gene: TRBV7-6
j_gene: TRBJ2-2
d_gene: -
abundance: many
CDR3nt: TGTGCCAGCAGCCCAACAGGAGTCTCGAATCCCACCGGGGAGCTGTTTTTT
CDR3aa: CASSPTGVSNPTGELFF

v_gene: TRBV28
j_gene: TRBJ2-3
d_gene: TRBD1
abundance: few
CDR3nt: TGTGCCGAAAACAGGGGGCGAGATACGCAGTATTTT
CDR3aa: CAENRGRDTQYF

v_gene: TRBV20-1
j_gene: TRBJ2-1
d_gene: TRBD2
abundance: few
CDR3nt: TGCAGTGCCGTAGCTACTAGCGGGGGTATCTCCTACAATGAGCAGTTCTTC
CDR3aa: CSAVATSGGISYNEQFF

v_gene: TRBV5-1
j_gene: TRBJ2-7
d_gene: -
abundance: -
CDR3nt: TGCGCCAGCAGCCAAGGACAGCCTCCCCACGAGCAGTACTTC
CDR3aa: CASSQGQPPHEQYF

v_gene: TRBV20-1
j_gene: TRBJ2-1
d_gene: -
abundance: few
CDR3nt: TGCAGTGCTTTTCCCGGGGCTGAGCAGTTCTTC
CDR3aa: CSAFPGAEQFF

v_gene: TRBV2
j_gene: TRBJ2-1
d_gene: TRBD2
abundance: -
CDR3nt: TGTGCCAGCTTAGCGGGAGGCTACAATGAGCAGTTCTTC
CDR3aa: CASLAGGYNEQFF

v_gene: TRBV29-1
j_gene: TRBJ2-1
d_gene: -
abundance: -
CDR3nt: TGCAGCGTTGACGTAGCGGTGGGGGAGCAGTTCTTC
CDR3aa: CSVDVAVGEQFF

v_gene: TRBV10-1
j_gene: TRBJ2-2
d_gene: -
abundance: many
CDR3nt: TGCGCCAGCAGTGATCCAAACACCGGGGAGCTGTTTTTT
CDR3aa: CASSDPNTGELFF

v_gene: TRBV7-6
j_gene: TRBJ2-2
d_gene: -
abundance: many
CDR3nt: TGTGCCAGCAGCTTACCCACTAGTGCCGGGGAGCTGTTTTTT
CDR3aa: CASSLPTSAGELFF

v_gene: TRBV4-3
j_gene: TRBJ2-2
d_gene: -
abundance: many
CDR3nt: TGCGCCAGCAGCCCATGGACCGCGAACACCGGGGAGCTGTTTTTT
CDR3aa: CASSPWTANTGELFF

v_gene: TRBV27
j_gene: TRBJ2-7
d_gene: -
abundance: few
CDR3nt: TGTGCCAGCACCCGAAGTTCAGACCCCAGAGGCGAGCAGTACTTC
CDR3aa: CASTRSSDPRGEQYF

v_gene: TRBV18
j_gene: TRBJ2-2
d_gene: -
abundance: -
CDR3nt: TGTGCCAGCCGACTGAGTGCAGGACTGAACACCGGGGAGCTGTTTTTT
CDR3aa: CASRLSAGLNTGELFF

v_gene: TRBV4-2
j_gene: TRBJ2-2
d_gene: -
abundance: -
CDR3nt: TGTGCCAGCAGACCGGACAGAACTACCGGGGAGCTGTTTTTT
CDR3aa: CASRPDRTTGELFF

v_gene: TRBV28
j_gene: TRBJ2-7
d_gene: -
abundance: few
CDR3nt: TGTGCCAGCGCCTATGACAGTCTTCCTAACAAGCAGTACTTC
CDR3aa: CASAYDSLPNKQYF

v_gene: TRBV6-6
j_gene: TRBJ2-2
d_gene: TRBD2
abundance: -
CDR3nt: TGTGCCAGCAGGAAACTAGCGGGAGGGATGGTCGGGGAGCTGTTTTTT
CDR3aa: CASRKLAGGMVGELFF

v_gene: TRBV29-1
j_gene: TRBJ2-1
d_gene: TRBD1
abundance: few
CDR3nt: TGCAGCGTCGACAGGGGAGCGGCCAATGAGCAGTTCTTC
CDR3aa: CSVDRGAANEQFF

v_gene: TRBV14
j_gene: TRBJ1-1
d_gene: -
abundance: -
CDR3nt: TGTGCCAGCAGCCAAGAAAAGGGGCAGAACACTGAAGCTTTCTTT
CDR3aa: CASSQEKGQNTEAFF

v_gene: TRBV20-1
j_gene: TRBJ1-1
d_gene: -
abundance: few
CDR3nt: TGCAGTGCTAGAGATCCGCGGGGGTCGGGACGGAAAGCTTTCTTT
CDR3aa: CSARDPRGSGRKAFF

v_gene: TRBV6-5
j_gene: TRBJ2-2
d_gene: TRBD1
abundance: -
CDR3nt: TGTGCCAGCACCTTACAGGGGGCGGACGGGGAGCTGTTTTTT
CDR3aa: CASTLQGADGELFF

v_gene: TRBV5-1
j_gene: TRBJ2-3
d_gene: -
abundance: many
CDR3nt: TGCGCCAGCAGGGTACCGGGACGAACGCTCACAGATACGCAGTATTTT
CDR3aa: CASRVPGRTLTDTQYF

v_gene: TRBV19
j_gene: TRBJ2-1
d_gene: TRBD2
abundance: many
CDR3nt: TGTGCCAGTAGGGGAGATAGCGGGAGGGAGTGGCATGAGCAGTTCTTC
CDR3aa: CASRGDSGREWHEQFF

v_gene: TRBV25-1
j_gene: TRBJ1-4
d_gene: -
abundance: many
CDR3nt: TGTGCCAGCAGTAAGAGGACAGCGTACAATGAAAAACTGTTTTTT
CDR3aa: CASSKRTAYNEKLFF

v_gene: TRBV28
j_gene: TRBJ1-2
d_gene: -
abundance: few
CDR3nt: TGTGCCAGCAGTTCAGAGGGGTTTGGCTACACCTTC
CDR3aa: CASSSEGFGYTF

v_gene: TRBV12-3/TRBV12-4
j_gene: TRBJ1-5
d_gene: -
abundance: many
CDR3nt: TGTGCCAGCAGTCAGGGGATGAGCAATCAGCCCCAGCATTTT
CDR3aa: CASSQGMSNQPQHF

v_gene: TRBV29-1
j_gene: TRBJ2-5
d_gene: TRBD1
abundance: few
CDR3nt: TGCAGCGTTGATCTAACAGGGGGAGAGACCCAGTACTTC
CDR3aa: CSVDLTGGETQYF

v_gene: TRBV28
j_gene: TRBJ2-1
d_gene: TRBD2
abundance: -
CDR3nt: TGTGCCAGCAGTTTATCGGGACTAGCGGGAGGATCGTACAATGAGCAGTTCTTC
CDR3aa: CASSLSGLAGGSYNEQFF

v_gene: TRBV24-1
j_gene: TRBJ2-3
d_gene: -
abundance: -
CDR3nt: TGTGCCACCAGTGACGCGACCTCCCTAGGGGCAGATACGCAGTATTTT
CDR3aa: CATSDATSLGADTQYF